This TCR beta chain was identified during a study of response to subunit inactivated influenza vaccine. The CDR3 totals 14 residues. From germline, CDR1 is SNHLY and CDR2 FYNNEI. Trimming stripped 3 bases from V and 0 bases from J, with 9 bases between. TCRdb processed the RT-PCR reads anew with MiXCR; each CDR3 protein has one entry. The top ten clones hold around 6.5% of a sample with roughly 700,000 distinct CDR3 sequences, around 13% of them seen once. This clonotype was counted only a few times. The chain recombines TRBV2 with TRBJ2-7; D uncertain. This material consisted of PBMCs from blood, taken 14 to 15 days before vaccination. The sequence was obtained from a middle-aged man who received an inactivated influenza vaccine. The CDR3 loop is CASSDKGFSYEQYF. The CDR3 DNA follows: TGTGCCAGCAGTGATAAGGGATTCTCCTACGAGCAGTACTTC.